This is a list of T cell receptor beta chains from one sample in a study of early T cells in non-severe SARS-CoV-2 infection. TCRdb reprocessed the 5' RACE reads with MiXCR, giving one entry per CDR3 protein. The table lists 100,000 to 120,000 distinct CDR3 sequences, over 10% of them singletons. Material: whole blood, obtained at baseline. These receptors were obtained from an adult who was a healthcare worker with PCR-confirmed SARS-CoV-2 infection or an uninfected control (not recorded which). Both conserved end residues are part of each CDR3. D genes are given only for firm matches. The size of a clone is reported for some rows only, either as once, few or many, or as a class for expanded clones.

CDR3,DNA,V,J,D,size
CASSFGESFGNTIYF,TGCGCCAGCAGCTTTGGGGAAAGTTTTGGAAACACCATATATTTT,TRBV5-1,TRBJ1-3,.,.
CASTYLGQGTAEQFF,TGTGCCAGCACTTACCTGGGACAGGGAACTGCTGAGCAGTTCTTC,TRBV5-4,TRBJ2-1,TRBD1,.
CASSLGDFPNQPQHF,TGTGCCAGCAGCTTAGGGGACTTCCCCAATCAGCCCCAGCATTTT,TRBV7-9,TRBJ1-5,.,few
CASSLYGLDSPLHF,TGTGCCAGCAGTTTATACGGACTCGATTCACCCCTCCACTTT,TRBV27,TRBJ1-6,.,many
CSARAETYSNQPQHF,TGCAGTGCCAGGGCAGAAACTTATAGCAATCAGCCCCAGCATTTT,TRBV20-1,TRBJ1-5,.,few
CAWTFGQSGANVLTF,TGTGCCTGGACTTTCGGACAGTCTGGGGCCAACGTCCTGACTTTC,TRBV30,TRBJ2-6,.,many
CASVRDRSNTGELFF,TGTGCCAGCGTAAGGGACAGGTCGAACACCGGGGAGCTGTTTTTT,TRBV2,TRBJ2-2,TRBD1,.
CASSRGRGTMYNEQFF,TGTGCCAGCAGCCGAGGGCGCGGGACAATGTACAATGAGCAGTTCTTC,TRBV11-2,TRBJ2-1,.,.
CASSPQGMNTEAFF,TGTGCCAGCTCCCCCCAGGGAATGAACACTGAAGCTTTCTTT,TRBV18,TRBJ1-1,.,many
CASSRTASTDTQYF,TGTGCCAGCTCCCGCACGGCTAGCACAGATACGCAGTATTTT,TRBV6-1,TRBJ2-3,.,.
CASSLGLAGRSYNEQFF,TGCGCCAGCAGCCTGGGACTAGCGGGACGCTCCTACAATGAGCAGTTCTTC,TRBV5-1,TRBJ2-1,TRBD2,few
CASSSRDALREEKLFF,TGTGCCAGCAGCTCCCGGGACGCCCTAAGGGAGGAAAAACTGTTTTTT,TRBV7-9,TRBJ1-4,.,few
CASSVTSGAGEQYF,TGCGCCAGCAGTGTGACTAGCGGGGCCGGCGAGCAGTACTTC,TRBV10-2,TRBJ2-7,TRBD2,.
CSARGPIAEGNTEAFF,TGCAGTGCTAGAGGGCCCATAGCGGAGGGGAACACTGAAGCTTTCTTT,TRBV20-1,TRBJ1-1,.,few
CASKLTGGSGKDTQYF,TGTGCCAGCAAACTCACCGGGGGTAGCGGAAAAGATACGCAGTATTTT,TRBV3-1,TRBJ2-3,.,few
CASSFSKYEQYF,TGTGCCAGCAGCTTCTCTAAGTACGAGCAGTACTTC,TRBV7-2,TRBJ2-7,.,few
CASSLSSRSEAFF,TGTGCCAGCAGTTTATCCTCGAGGAGTGAAGCTTTCTTT,TRBV28,TRBJ1-1,.,.
CASSQVGRGTGNTIYF,TGTGCCAGCAGCCAAGTGGGGCGTGGAACTGGAAACACCATATATTTT,TRBV4-2,TRBJ1-3,.,.
CASTPLQGNYGYTF,TGTGCCAGCACCCCGTTGCAGGGGAACTATGGCTACACCTTC,TRBV6-1,TRBJ1-2,.,few
CASKQRSQGSPLHF,TGTGCCAGCAAGCAGAGAAGCCAAGGATCACCCCTCCACTTT,TRBV6-2/TRBV6-3,TRBJ1-6,.,few
CASSLNAGTEQYF,TGTGCCAGCAGTCTCAACGCGGGTACGGAGCAGTACTTC,TRBV25-1,TRBJ2-7,.,.
CASSLWTGVDEKLFF,TGTGCCAGCAGCTTGTGGACAGGGGTAGATGAAAAACTGTTTTTT,TRBV5-8,TRBJ1-4,TRBD1,.
CAISEAYEQYF,TGTGCCATCAGTGAGGCCTACGAGCAGTACTTC,TRBV10-3,TRBJ2-7,.,few
CASSESGLAGVINEQFF,TGTGCCAGTAGTGAATCAGGACTAGCGGGAGTTATAAATGAGCAGTTCTTC,TRBV19,TRBJ2-1,TRBD2,few
CASKKAGGLEEQYF,TGCGCCAGCAAGAAAGCGGGGGGGCTCGAAGAGCAGTACTTC,TRBV5-1,TRBJ2-7,TRBD2,many
CASSPGSGTYEQYF,TGTGCCAGCTCCCCGGGCTCTGGCACTTACGAGCAGTACTTC,TRBV18,TRBJ2-7,.,many
CASSRRDRDSYEQYF,TGTGCCAGCAGTCGCCGGGACAGGGACTCCTACGAGCAGTACTTC,TRBV28,TRBJ2-7,TRBD1,few
CASSPRSDGEQFF,TGCGCCAGCAGCCCCAGGAGCGACGGTGAGCAGTTCTTC,TRBV4-1,TRBJ2-1,.,few
CASSDFYNEQFF,TGTGCCAGCAGTGATTTTTACAATGAGCAGTTCTTC,TRBV6-4,TRBJ2-1,.,many